The rows below give T cell receptor beta chains drawn from one sample of a study of shared clonotypes between healthy human individuals. Data came from immunoSEQ multiplex PCR; TCRdb stores just in-frame clones and leaves some out. The table includes about 2.1 million clones, roughly 91% detected once. Sequenced: naive CD8+ T cells from PBMCs. The receptors were sampled from a man between 18 and 35 years old in good health. Some clones in this sample may be carry-over from other donors' samples. CDR3s include the opening cysteine and the closing phenylalanine or tryptophan. A D gene is named only where the DNA matches it firmly. Clone size is not always given. Where it is, it says once, few, many or a class for expanded clones.

size,J,V,D,length,CDR3,DNA
NA,TRBJ2-7,TRBV19,NA,17,CASSIGVRGRSSYEQYF,TGTGCCAGTAGTATAGGGGTGAGGGGCCGAAGCTCCTACGAGCAGTACTTC
NA,TRBJ2-5,TRBV30,NA,18,CAWRPGGLGSVPKETQYF,TGTGCCTGGAGGCCGGGCGGGCTCGGTTCCGTACCCAAAGAGACCCAGTACTTC
few,TRBJ2-1,TRBV7-9,NA,12,CASSFTGNEQFF,TGTGCCAGCAGCTTTACGGGGAATGAGCAGTTCTTC
NA,TRBJ1-2,TRBV25-1,NA,17,CASSGGDTAGIWFGYTF,TGTGCCAGCAGTGGTGGAGACACCGCCGGGATCTGGTTTGGGTACACCTTC
NA,TRBJ2-7,TRBV15,NA,15,CATSREYGTSYEQYF,TGTGCCACCAGCAGAGAATACGGAACCTCCTACGAGCAGTACTTC
NA,TRBJ2-7,TRBV9,NA,15,CASSVGWRADYEQYF,TGTGCCAGCAGCGTAGGATGGAGGGCCGACTACGAGCAGTACTTC
NA,TRBJ2-3,TRBV27,TRBD1,16,CASSLPTTGGADTQYF,TGTGCCAGCAGTTTACCGACGACAGGGGGCGCAGATACGCAGTATTTT
NA,TRBJ2-1,TRBV7-6,TRBD2,16,CASSLFSGRERGEQFF,TGTGCCAGCAGCCTCTTTAGCGGGAGGGAACGGGGTGAGCAGTTCTTC
NA,TRBJ2-2,TRBV19,TRBD1,16,CASSPNKDRVTGELFF,TGTGCCAGTAGTCCAAACAAGGACAGGGTGACCGGGGAGCTGTTTTTT
NA,TRBJ2-5,TRBV7-8,NA,15,CASSLGAGTLETQYF,TGTGCCAGCAGCTTAGGGGCGGGGACACTAGAGACCCAGTACTTC
NA,TRBJ1-4,TRBV9,NA,14,CASSVGQADEKLFF,TGTGCCAGCAGCGTAGGACAGGCGGACGAAAAACTGTTTTTT
NA,TRBJ2-5,TRBV7-9,TRBD1,17,CASSLIDPGTGRETQYF,TGTGCCAGCAGTCTAATAGACCCCGGGACAGGGAGGGAGACCCAGTACTTC
NA,TRBJ1-2,TRBV9,NA,12,CASSGDPHGYTF,TGTGCCAGCAGCGGGGACCCCCATGGCTACACCTTC
NA,TRBJ2-1,TRBV7-9,TRBD2,15,CASSPGRESYNEQFF,TGTGCCAGCAGCCCGGGGAGGGAGTCCTACAATGAGCAGTTCTTC
NA,TRBJ1-3,TRBV28,NA,16,CASSLDTTSSGNTIYF,TGTGCCAGCAGTTTGGATACTACGAGCTCTGGAAACACCATATATTTT
NA,TRBJ2-1,TRBV21-1,NA,17,CASSKRTSLRLDNEQFF,TGTGCCAGCAGCAAAAGGACTAGCCTCCGGCTGGACAATGAGCAGTTCTTC
NA,TRBJ2-7,TRBV28,TRBD1,18,CASSTGTDSSVTSYEQYF,TGTGCCAGCAGCACCGGGACAGACTCCTCTGTAACCTCCTACGAGCAGTACTTC
NA,TRBJ2-1,TRBV11-2,NA,16,CASSTKQGPEGHEQFF,TGTGCCAGCAGCACAAAACAGGGCCCGGAAGGACATGAGCAGTTCTTC
NA,TRBJ1-2,TRBV5-4,NA,11,CASSLERERDF,TGTGCCAGCAGCTTGGAAAGGGAGCGAGACTTC
few,TRBJ1-5,TRBV27,TRBD1,15,CASSPSTGFNQPQHF,TGTGCCAGCAGTCCCTCGACAGGGTTCAATCAGCCCCAGCATTTT
NA,TRBJ2-7,TRBV30,TRBD2,13,CAWSSGRGNEQYF,TGTGCCTGGAGCAGCGGGAGGGGGAACGAGCAGTACTTC